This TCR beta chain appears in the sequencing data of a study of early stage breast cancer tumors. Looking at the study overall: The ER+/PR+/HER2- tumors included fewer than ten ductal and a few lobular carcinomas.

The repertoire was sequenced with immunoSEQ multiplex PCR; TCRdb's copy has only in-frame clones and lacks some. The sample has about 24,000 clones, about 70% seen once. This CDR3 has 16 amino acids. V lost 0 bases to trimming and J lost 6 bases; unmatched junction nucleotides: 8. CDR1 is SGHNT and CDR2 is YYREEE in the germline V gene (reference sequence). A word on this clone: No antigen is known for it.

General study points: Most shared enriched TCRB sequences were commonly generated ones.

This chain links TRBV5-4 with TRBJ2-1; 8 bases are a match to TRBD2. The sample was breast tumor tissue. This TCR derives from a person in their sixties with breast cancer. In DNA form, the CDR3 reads TGTGCCAGCAGCTTGGCAGGTCTAGCGGGTCTCAATGAGCAGTTCTTC. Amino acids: CASSLAGLAGLNEQFF.